Each of the 8 T cell receptor beta chains below was sequenced from the same sample in a study of CD8+CD57+ T cells in acquired aplastic anemia. TCR beta VDJ and CDR3 were profiled, and genomic DNA was the template. Each CDR3 protein gets one entry after TCRdb re-called the reads with MiXCR. The sample lists 200,000 or so distinct CDR3 sequences, over 60% seen once, with 46% in the top ten. Sample: sorted CD4+, CD8+, or CD8+CD57+ T cells (not recorded which) from PBMCs. All receptors derive from a human donor with severe aplastic anemia or a healthy control (not recorded which).

V gene TRBV7-8 combines with J gene TRBJ1-2; TRBD1 aligns across 7 bases. The trim removed 6 bases at V and 4 bases at J, leaving 11 bases unmatched. Per the germline V gene, CDR1 is SGHVS and CDR2 is FQNEAQ. CDR3 length: 15 residues. The CDR3 DNA is TGTGCCAGCAGTTTGAAACAGGGGTCCCTCTATGGCTACACCTTC. Translated, it gives CASSLKQGSLYGYTF. Full variable domain (rest looked up from reference TRBV7-8 and TRBJ1-2): GAGVSQSPRYKVAKRGQDVALRCDPISGHVSLFWYQQALGQGPEFLTYFQNEAQLDKSGLPSDRFFAERPEGSVSTLKIQRTQQEDSAVYLCASSLKQGSLYGYTFGSGTRLTVV.

The sample holds many counts of this clonotype. V is TRBV14 and J is TRBJ2-3, with 10 bases lining up with TRBD2. There are 16 residues in the CDR3. V gave up 4 bases and J gave up 4 bases; unmatched junction bases: 8. Germline V gene lookup returns CDR1 SGHDN and CDR2 FVKESK. CDR3: CASSLFGLADSDTQYF. CDR3 DNA: TGTGCCAGCAGCCTCTTTGGACTAGCGGATTCAGATACGCAGTATTTT.

This chain's CDR3 is CASSVEGGKLFF. The CDR3 nucleotides read TGTGCCAGCAGCGTAGAAGGGGGAAAACTGTTTTTT. The chain combines TRBV9 with TRBJ1-4; D is perhaps TRBD1 (6 bases). This CDR3 region has 12 residues. CDR1 and CDR2 (germline): SGDLS, YYNGEE. The germline V and J ends were trimmed by 0 bases and 10 bases, with 7 bases remaining between them. The variable domain in full, completed from reference TRBV9 and TRBJ1-4, reads DSGVTQTPKHLITATGQRVTLRCSPRSGDLSVYWYQQSLDQGLQFLIQYYNGEERAKGNILERFSAQQFPDLHSELNLSSLELGDSALYFCASSVEGGKLFFGSGTQLSVL.

This clonotype was seen a few times. The V gene is TRBV6-1, the J gene TRBJ2-7, with TRBD1 as a possible D gene (5 bases). The CDR3 covers 11 residues. Looked up from germline, CDR1 is MNHNS and CDR2 is SASEGT. The germline V and J ends were trimmed by 3 bases and 6 bases, with 6 bases remaining between them. Here the CDR3 DNA reads TGTGCCAGCAGTGATGGGGCCGAGCAGTACTTC. Translation gives CASSDGAEQYF.

In the case of this clonotype: An end of the junction differs from the germline gene, which may be a read error. The chain employs TRBV20-1 and TRBJ1-3, with no clear D. The CDR3 sequence is 11 residues long. Germline values: CDR1 DFQATT, CDR2 SNEGSKA (reference sequence). In DNA, the CDR3 is TGCAGTGCTTTTATTGGTCACACCATACATTTT. It is translated as CSAFIGHTIHF.

This clonotype was recorded many times. The chain joins TRBV6-1 to TRBJ2-7, with a possible D match to TRBD2 (6 bases). The CDR3 has 14 amino acids. Trimming removed 6 bases at V and 0 bases at J, with 12 bases between. Germline V gives CDR1 MNHNS, CDR2 SASEGT. CDR3 nucleotide sequence: TGTGCCAGCAGACACGACGGGGGCTCCTACGAGCAGTACTTC. This translates into CASRHDGGSYEQYF.

The chain is built from TRBV7-9 and TRBJ2-4, with 9 positions matching TRBD2. Germline CDR1 reads SEHNR; CDR2 reads FQNEAQ (reference sequence). CDR3 length: 16 residues. Trimming removed 5 bases from V and 0 bases from J; junction bases left unmatched: 5. In nucleotides, the CDR3 is TGTGCCAGCAGCGTGACTAGCGGCCTAGCCAAAAACATTCAGTACTTC. Translation gives CASSVTSGLAKNIQYF.

The J gene is TRBJ2-7, the V gene TRBV2; possible D gene TRBD1, 5 bases. Germline lookup yields CDR1 SNHLY and CDR2 FYNNEI. With 6 bases removed from V and 2 bases from J, the gap between germline ends came to 17 bases. This CDR3 comprises 15 residues. CDR3 loop: CASRDSVEVAYEQYF. CDR3 coding DNA: TGTGCCAGCAGAGACAGCGTGGAAGTAGCCTACGAGCAGTACTTC.